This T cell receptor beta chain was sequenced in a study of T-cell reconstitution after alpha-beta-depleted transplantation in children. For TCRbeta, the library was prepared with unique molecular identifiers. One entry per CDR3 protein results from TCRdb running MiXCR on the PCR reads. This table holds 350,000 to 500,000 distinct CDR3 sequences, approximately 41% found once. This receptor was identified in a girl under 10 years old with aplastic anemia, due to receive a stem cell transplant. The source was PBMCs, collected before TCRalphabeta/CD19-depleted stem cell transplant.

The CDR3 loop reads CASSVGLGTGELFF. CDR3 in DNA: TGTGCCAGCAGCGTAGGCCTAGGCACCGGGGAGCTGTTTTTT. The gene calls are TRBV9 and TRBJ2-2; no reliable D call. Trimming stripped 0 bases from V and 4 bases from J, with 7 bases between. Germline CDR1 reads SGDLS; CDR2 reads YYNGEE. The CDR3 is 14 residues long.